The rows below give T cell receptor beta chains drawn from one sample of a study of CD8+ T cells in alopecia areata. Sequencing was performed with immunoSEQ multiplex PCR; in TCRdb, only in-frame clones are kept and a portion is missing. The table has 10,000 to 15,000 clones, approximately 67% seen once. Sample: skin, taken at week 4, from a patient treated with tofacitinib. These receptors all stem from a human donor with alopecia areata. Both conserved end residues are part of each CDR3. A D gene is named only where the DNA matches it firmly. Rows give clone size only sometimes, using once, few, many, or a class for an expanded clone.

v_gene: TRBV5-1
j_gene: TRBJ1-3
d_gene: NA
abundance: NA
CDR3aa: CASSWGRTSGNTIYF
CDR3nt: TGCGCCAGCAGCTGGGGACGGACCTCTGGAAACACCATATATTTT

v_gene: TRBV11-3
j_gene: TRBJ1-2
d_gene: NA
abundance: NA
CDR3aa: CASSLTGGIYGYTF
CDR3nt: TGTGCCAGCAGCTTAACCGGGGGGATCTATGGCTACACCTTC

v_gene: TRBV14
j_gene: TRBJ2-1
d_gene: NA
abundance: NA
CDR3aa: CASSMTTYNEQFF
CDR3nt: TGTGCCAGCAGCATGACTACCTACAATGAGCAGTTCTTC

v_gene: TRBV5-2
j_gene: TRBJ2-1
d_gene: NA
abundance: NA
CDR3aa: CASSLWGGYEQFF
CDR3nt: TGTGCCAGCAGCCTTTGGGGGGGCTATGAGCAGTTCTTC

v_gene: TRBV10-1
j_gene: TRBJ2-2
d_gene: NA
abundance: NA
CDR3aa: CASSDAGATGELFF
CDR3nt: TGCGCCAGCAGTGACGCCGGGGCCACCGGGGAGCTGTTTTTT

v_gene: TRBV5-6
j_gene: TRBJ1-1
d_gene: NA
abundance: NA
CDR3aa: CASSPGRAEAFF
CDR3nt: TGTGCCAGCAGCCCCGGACGGGCTGAAGCTTTCTTT

v_gene: TRBV14
j_gene: TRBJ2-6
d_gene: NA
abundance: NA
CDR3aa: CASSQVESLGPSGANVLTF
CDR3nt: TGTGCCAGCAGCCAAGTTGAGTCGTTGGGGCCCTCTGGGGCCAACGTCCTGACTTTC

v_gene: TRBV5-1
j_gene: TRBJ1-1
d_gene: TRBD1
abundance: NA
CDR3aa: CASSPGQHEAFF
CDR3nt: TGCGCCAGCAGCCCGGGACAGCATGAAGCTTTCTTT

v_gene: TRBV11-2
j_gene: TRBJ2-5
d_gene: NA
abundance: medium-sized
CDR3aa: CASSLGHQETQYF
CDR3nt: TGTGCCAGCAGCTTAGGGCACCAAGAGACCCAGTACTTC

v_gene: TRBV7-2
j_gene: TRBJ2-2
d_gene: NA
abundance: NA
CDR3aa: CASSRGTSGELFF
CDR3nt: TGTGCCAGCAGCCGAGGGACAAGCGGGGAGCTGTTTTTT

v_gene: TRBV4-3
j_gene: TRBJ2-1
d_gene: NA
abundance: NA
CDR3aa: CASSQYWGNEQFF
CDR3nt: TGCGCCAGCAGCCAATACTGGGGAAATGAGCAGTTCTTC

v_gene: TRBV5-1
j_gene: TRBJ1-6
d_gene: TRBD1
abundance: NA
CDR3aa: CASSYGTGNSPLHF
CDR3nt: TGCGCCAGCAGTTATGGGACAGGGAATTCACCCCTCCACTTT

v_gene: TRBV5-1
j_gene: TRBJ2-4
d_gene: TRBD1
abundance: NA
CDR3aa: CASARTGDLKNIQYF
CDR3nt: TGCGCCAGCGCGCGGACAGGGGACCTCAAAAACATTCAGTACTTC

v_gene: TRBV20-1
j_gene: TRBJ1-2
d_gene: NA
abundance: NA
CDR3aa: CSATGVYGYTF
CDR3nt: TGCAGTGCTACAGGGGTCTATGGCTACACCTTC

v_gene: TRBV5-1
j_gene: TRBJ2-3
d_gene: NA
abundance: NA
CDR3aa: CASSLEGEGFPATDTQYF
CDR3nt: TGCGCCAGCAGCTTGGAGGGCGAGGGGTTCCCAGCCACAGATACGCAGTATTTT

v_gene: TRBV30
j_gene: TRBJ1-1
d_gene: NA
abundance: NA
CDR3aa: CAWNALQGSTEAFF
CDR3nt: TGTGCCTGGAACGCTTTGCAAGGCAGCACTGAAGCTTTCTTT

v_gene: TRBV29-1
j_gene: TRBJ1-1
d_gene: NA
abundance: NA
CDR3aa: CSAVERRDAGHGFF
CDR3nt: TGCAGCGCTGTGGAGCGACGGGACGCCGGACATGGTTTCTTT

v_gene: TRBV5-5
j_gene: TRBJ1-2
d_gene: TRBD1
abundance: large
CDR3aa: CASSLEDRALGYTF
CDR3nt: TGTGCCAGCAGCTTGGAGGACAGGGCTTTGGGCTACACCTTC

v_gene: TRBV7-2
j_gene: TRBJ1-5
d_gene: NA
abundance: NA
CDR3aa: CASSLVTGRGRNQPQHF
CDR3nt: TGTGCCAGCAGCTTAGTTACGGGTAGAGGTCGCAATCAGCCCCAGCATTTT

v_gene: TRBV10-2
j_gene: TRBJ1-2
d_gene: TRBD1
abundance: NA
CDR3aa: CASSEPGGGYGYAF
CDR3nt: TGCGCCAGCAGTGAACCAGGGGGCGGCTATGGCTACGCCTTC

v_gene: TRBV7-2
j_gene: TRBJ2-7
d_gene: NA
abundance: NA
CDR3aa: CASSHLRTWTYEQYF
CDR3nt: TGTGCCAGCAGCCATCTCCGGACGTGGACCTACGAGCAGTACTTC

v_gene: TRBV5-6
j_gene: TRBJ2-5
d_gene: TRBD2
abundance: NA
CDR3aa: CASSSTGTSGVRETQYF
CDR3nt: TGTGCCAGCAGCTCCACGGGCACTAGCGGGGTTAGAGAGACCCAGTACTTC

v_gene: TRBV19
j_gene: TRBJ2-5
d_gene: TRBD2
abundance: NA
CDR3aa: CASSSQGGQETQYF
CDR3nt: TGTGCCAGTAGTAGTCAGGGAGGGCAAGAGACCCAGTACTTC

v_gene: TRBV7-2
j_gene: TRBJ2-3
d_gene: TRBD2
abundance: NA
CDR3aa: CASSSGLAGGNTQYF
CDR3nt: TGTGCCAGCAGCTCGGGACTAGCGGGGGGAAATACGCAGTATTTT

v_gene: TRBV20-1
j_gene: TRBJ2-3
d_gene: TRBD2
abundance: NA
CDR3aa: CGSGGDTQYF
CDR3nt: TGCGGTAGCGGGGGTGATACGCAGTATTTT

v_gene: TRBV7-3
j_gene: TRBJ2-3
d_gene: NA
abundance: NA
CDR3aa: CASSLAGGTDTQYF
CDR3nt: TGTGCCAGCAGCTTAGCCGGGGGCACAGATACGCAGTATTTT

v_gene: TRBV7-2
j_gene: TRBJ1-4
d_gene: TRBD1
abundance: NA
CDR3aa: CASSLGGQGEKLFF
CDR3nt: TGTGCCAGCAGCTTAGGGGGACAGGGAGAAAAACTGTTTTTT

v_gene: TRBV7-2
j_gene: TRBJ2-7
d_gene: TRBD2
abundance: NA
CDR3aa: CASSIGPAGEQYF
CDR3nt: TGTGCCAGCAGCATCGGGCCAGCGGGGGAGCAGTACTTC